This entry lists 18 T cell receptor beta chains sequenced from one sample in a study of regulatory T cells in long-lasting Graves disease. Time point defined: persistent/refractory GD, antithyroid drugs over 5 years with positive TRAb. The authors made the TCR library using RNA they extracted from PBMCs. Investigators prepared the TCR beta libraries by applying iRepertoire HTBI primers and Arm-PCR of CDR3 regions. MiXCR was run by TCRdb on the multiplex PCR reads, yielding one entry per CDR3 protein. Here the sample spans roughly 500,000 distinct CDR3 sequences, less than 25% being singletons. Material: peripheral blood mononuclear cells (PBMCs), obtained when the disease was refractory, from a patient treated with antithyroid drugs. The receptors were gathered from a female donor with Graves disease.

This clonotype was picked up many times. The chain is built from TRBV2 and TRBJ1-2; D is uncertain. The germline V gene encodes CDR1 SNHLY and CDR2 FYNNEI. This CDR3 contains 12 residues. Trimming took off 7 bases at V and 3 bases at J, with 9 bases between the two ends. The CDR3 nucleotides are TGTGCCAGCATCCCAGACTACTATGGCTACACCTTC. It yields the protein CASIPDYYGYTF. Full variable domain (rest looked up from reference TRBV2 and TRBJ1-2): EPEVTQTPSHQVTQMGQEVILRCVPISNHLYFYWYRQILGQKVEFLVSFYNNEISEKSEIFDDQFSVERPDGSNFTLKIRSTKLEDSAMYFCASIPDYYGYTFGSGTRLTVV.

This sequence joins TRBV3-1 and TRBJ2-7; 15 nucleotides match TRBD2. The CDR3 is made up of 15 amino acids. With 4 bases clipped from V and 7 bases from J, the junction kept 5 bases outside the gene matches. Germline V CDR1 and CDR2: LGHDT, YNNKEL (reference sequence). The CDR3 DNA sequence: TGTGCCAGCAGCCCCCCGGGACTAGCGGGAGGTGAGCAGTACTTC. It codes for CASSPPGLAGGEQYF.

This clonotype was observed many times. V is TRBV2 and J is TRBJ1-1; D remains unclear. The CDR3 is made up of 14 amino acids. Germline lookup yields CDR1 SNHLY and CDR2 FYNNEI. V lost 6 bases and J lost 1, with 12 bases in between. This CDR3 is CASRLTVPNTEAFF. Written as DNA, the CDR3 is TGTGCCAGCAGGTTGACGGTCCCGAACACTGAAGCTTTCTTT.

The chain carries TRBV6-2 or TRBV6-3 and TRBJ2-6; the D is unclear. Between the trimmed V and J ends, which lost 6 bases and 0 bases, there was a span of 6 bases. Per the germline V gene, CDR1 is MNHEY and CDR2 is SVGEGT. The CDR3 has 14 amino acids. This CDR3 reads CASRGTSGANVLTF. In DNA, the CDR3 is TGTGCCAGCAGGGGTACCTCTGGGGCCAACGTCCTGACTTTC.

The chain employs TRBV25-1 and TRBJ2-2, with unresolved D. Germline loops: CDR1 MGHDK, CDR2 SYGVNS. V was shortened by 3 bases and J by 1 base, with 12 bases between the two germline ends. This CDR3 comprises 16 residues. The DNA of the CDR3 is TGTGCCAGCAGTGATGTTGGCAGAGGGAACACCGGGGAGCTGTTTTTT. It translates to CASSDVGRGNTGELFF.

The chain carries TRBV15 and TRBJ1-1, with 7 bases identical to TRBD1. CDR3 size: 14 residues. CDR1 and CDR2 from the germline V gene are LNHNV and YYDKDF (reference sequence). V shed 0 bases, J shed 4 bases, and the junction held 2 bases outside the gene matches. The CDR3 loop is CATSREAGGTEAFF. As DNA, the CDR3 is TGTGCCACCAGCAGAGAGGCAGGGGGCACTGAAGCTTTCTTT.

On this clonotype itself: Germline and junction disagree at one end, which may indicate a read error. The J gene is TRBJ1-5, the V gene TRBV5-1; D call uncertain. Germline V gene sequence: CDR1 SGHRS, CDR2 YFSETQ. The CDR3 spans 15 residues. The CDR3 bases are TGTGCCAGCAGCTTGGGCGACATTAGCAATCAGCCCCAGCATTTT. Its protein is CASSLGDISNQPQHF. Variable domain in full (rest from reference TRBV5-1 and TRBJ1-5): KAGVTQTPRYLIKTRGQQVTLSCSPISGHRSVSWYQQTPGQGLQFLFEYFSETQRNKGNFPGRFSGRQFSNSRSEMNVSTLELGDSALYLCASSLGDISNQPQHFGDGTRLSIL.

This rearrangement joins TRBV20-1 to TRBJ2-6; D possibly corresponds to TRBD1 (5 bases). The CDR3 sequence is 13 residues long. The V end was cut by 8 bases, the J end by 3 bases, with 11 bases between. The germline CDR1 and CDR2 sequences are DFQATT and SNEGSKA (reference sequence). CDR3: CSSVGVGANVLTF. CDR3 bases: TGCAGTTCGGTAGGGGTTGGGGCCAACGTCCTGACTTTC.

This clonotype was observed at least ten times. The V and J genes are TRBV11-2 and TRBJ2-7; 8 nucleotides align to TRBD2. V trimming: 5 bases; J trimming: 7 bases; junction bases outside the gene matches: 13. The CDR3 is 15 amino acids. The V gene's germline CDR1 is SGHAT and CDR2 FQNNGV. The CDR3 DNA follows: TGTGCCAGCAGCCCGGTAAGCGGGAGAAGGGGTGAGCAGTACTTC. Protein: CASSPVSGRRGEQYF.

This rearrangement joins TRBV29-1 to TRBJ2-6; weak D call: TRBD2 (5 bases). Germline assignment: CDR1 SQVTM and CDR2 ANQGSEA. The CDR3 totals 14 residues. V dropped 6 bases and J dropped 0 bases, with 9 bases sitting between them. The CDR3 nucleotides read TGCAGCGTCGATGACTACTCTGGGGCCAACGTCCTGACTTTC. Translated, it gives CSVDDYSGANVLTF.

The V and J genes are TRBV7-9 and TRBJ1-1, with unresolved D. This CDR3 region has 14 residues. Germline CDR1 and CDR2: SEHNR and FQNEAQ (reference sequence). Trimming pared 0 bases from V and 8 bases from J, leaving 13 bases between. The CDR3 DNA reads as TGTGCCAGCAGCTTAGCGCCTGGACGGCCCGAAGCTTTCTTT. Encoded protein: CASSLAPGRPEAFF.

The chain is built from TRBV4-2 and TRBJ2-4; D is uncertain. Germline loops: CDR1 LGHNA, CDR2 YNFKEQ. V dropped 0 bases and J dropped 1 base, with 13 bases sitting between them. The length of the CDR3 is 17 residues. The CDR3 region is CASSQDGVAMAKNIQYF. CDR3 in DNA: TGTGCCAGCAGCCAAGATGGGGTGGCGATGGCCAAAAACATTCAGTACTTC.

This chain joins TRBV30 and TRBJ2-1; weak D call: TRBD2 (5 bases). Germline V lookup: CDR1 GTSNPN, CDR2 SVGIG (reference sequence). The CDR3 totals 15 residues. V gave up 1 base and J gave up 4 bases, with 14 bases separating them. As DNA, the CDR3 is TGTGCCTGGAGTGCTAGAGGGCCTCGGTACAATGAGCAGTTCTTC. As protein: CAWSARGPRYNEQFF. The variable domain in full, with the rest retrieved from reference TRBV30 and TRBJ2-1, is SQTIHQWPATLVQPVGSPLSLECTVEGTSNPNLYWYRQAAGRGLQLLFYSVGIGQISSEVPQNLSASRPQDRQFILSSKKLLLSDSGFYLCAWSARGPRYNEQFFGPGTRLTVL.

There are a few counts of this clonotype. This chain links TRBV11-2 with TRBJ1-1, with 7 bases identical to TRBD1. This CDR3 contains 11 residues. Trimming cost V 5 bases and J 12 bases; bases outside gene matches: 6. CDR1 SGHAT and CDR2 FQNNGV come from the germline V gene. This CDR3 is CASSRRGATFF. Here the CDR3 DNA reads TGTGCCAGCAGCCGCAGGGGGGCAACTTTCTTT.

This chain uses TRBV13 with TRBJ1-2; no definite D call. Germline lookup yields CDR1 PRHDT and CDR2 FYEKMQ (reference sequence). The CDR3 contains 14 residues. The V end was cut by 5 bases, the J end by 8 bases, with 18 bases between. The CDR3 sequence is CASSPASEPRGYTF. The CDR3 nucleotides read TGTGCCAGCAGCCCCGCCTCGGAACCAAGAGGCTACACCTTC. Full variable domain (remainder filled in from reference TRBV13 and TRBJ1-2): AAGVIQSPRHLIKEKRETATLKCYPIPRHDTVYWYQQGPGQDPQFLISFYEKMQSDKGSIPDRFSAQQFSDYHSELNMSSLELGDSALYFCASSPASEPRGYTFGSGTRLTVV.

This clonotype was observed many times. The chain recombines TRBV5-1 with TRBJ2-7, with a possible D match to TRBD1 (5 bases). V was cut by 4 bases and J by 5 bases, with 19 bases left in between. The CDR3 consists of 15 residues. Germline CDR1 and CDR2: SGHRS and YFSETQ. The CDR3 loop reads CASSPEGSRVNEQYF. The CDR3 DNA reads TGCGCCAGCAGCCCCGAAGGATCCAGGGTCAACGAGCAGTACTTC.

The rearrangement joins TRBV9 to TRBJ2-7; 8 bases align to TRBD2. The CDR3 is 15 amino acids. The ends lost 0 bases at V and 4 bases at J; junction bases unmatched: 6. Germline CDR1 SGDLS, CDR2 YYNGEE. CDR3 loop: CASSVGDSGNYEQYF. The CDR3 DNA sequence: TGTGCCAGCAGCGTAGGCGATAGCGGGAATTACGAGCAGTACTTC.

This clonotype appeared a few times. V is TRBV20-1 and J is TRBJ1-6, with TRBD1 identical over 10 bases. Trimming at V came to 0 bases and at J to 4 bases, leaving 0 bases not matched to a gene. CDR1 is DFQATT and CDR2 is SNEGSKA in the germline V gene (reference sequence). CDR3 length: 15 residues. The CDR3 loop is CSAREDRGYNSPLHF. For the CDR3, the DNA is TGCAGTGCTAGAGAGGACAGGGGGTATAATTCACCCCTCCACTTT.